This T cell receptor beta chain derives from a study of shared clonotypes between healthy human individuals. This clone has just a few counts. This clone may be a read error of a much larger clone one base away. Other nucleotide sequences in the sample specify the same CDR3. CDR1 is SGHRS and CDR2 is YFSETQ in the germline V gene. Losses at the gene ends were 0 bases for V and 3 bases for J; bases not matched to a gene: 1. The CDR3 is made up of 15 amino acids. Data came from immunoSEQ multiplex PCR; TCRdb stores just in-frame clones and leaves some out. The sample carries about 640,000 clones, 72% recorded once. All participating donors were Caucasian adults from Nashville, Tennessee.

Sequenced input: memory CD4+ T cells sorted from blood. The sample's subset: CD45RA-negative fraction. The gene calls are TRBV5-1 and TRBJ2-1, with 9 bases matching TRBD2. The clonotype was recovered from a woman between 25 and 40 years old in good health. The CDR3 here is CASSLGSGGYNEQFF. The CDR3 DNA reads TGCGCCAGCAGCTTGGGTAGCGGGGGCTACAATGAGCAGTTCTTC.